This T cell receptor beta chain was observed in a study of T cell responses to AZD1222 COVID-19 vaccine. Study-level points and caveats: Females made up more of the donors, who were largely white British, and clonal diversity may have come out too low. Spike-specific TCR breadth and depth both grew after two AZD1222 doses. CD4 TCRs associated with vaccination spanned spike, dominating at 160-218 and 743-854.

Sequencing was performed with immunoSEQ multiplex PCR; in TCRdb, only in-frame clones are kept and a portion is missing. The sample yields about 130,000 clones, 90% to 95% seen once. With regard to this clone: Its specificity is not known.

Second doses at about 4 or about 12 weeks were pooled. The clonotype comes from an adult who received the AZD1222 COVID-19 vaccine. This specimen consisted of peripheral blood, obtained 28 days after the second AZD1222 dose.

CDR3 loop: CASSPNTGNNQPQHF. The DNA for the CDR3 is TGTGCCAGCTCACCCAACACTGGAAACAATCAGCCCCAGCATTTT. V usage is TRBV18 and J usage is TRBJ1-5; D unclear. Per the germline V gene, CDR1 is KGHSH and CDR2 is LQKENI. This CDR3 is built from 15 residues. Trimming took off 3 bases at V and 3 bases at J, with 12 bases between the two ends.